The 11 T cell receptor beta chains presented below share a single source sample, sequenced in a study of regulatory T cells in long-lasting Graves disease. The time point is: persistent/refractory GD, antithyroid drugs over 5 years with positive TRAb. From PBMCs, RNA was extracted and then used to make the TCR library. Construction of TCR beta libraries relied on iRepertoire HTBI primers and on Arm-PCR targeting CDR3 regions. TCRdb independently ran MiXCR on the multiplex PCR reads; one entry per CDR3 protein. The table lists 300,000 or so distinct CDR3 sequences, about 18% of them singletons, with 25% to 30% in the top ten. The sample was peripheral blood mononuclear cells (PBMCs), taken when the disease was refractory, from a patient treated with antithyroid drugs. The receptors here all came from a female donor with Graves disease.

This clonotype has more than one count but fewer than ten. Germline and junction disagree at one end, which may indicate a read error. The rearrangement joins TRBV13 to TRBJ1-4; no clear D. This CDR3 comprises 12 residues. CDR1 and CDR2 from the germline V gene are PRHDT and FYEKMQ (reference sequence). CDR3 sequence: CAGSLQDGKLFF. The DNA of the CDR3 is TGTGCCGGCAGCTTACAAGATGGAAAACTGTTTTTT.

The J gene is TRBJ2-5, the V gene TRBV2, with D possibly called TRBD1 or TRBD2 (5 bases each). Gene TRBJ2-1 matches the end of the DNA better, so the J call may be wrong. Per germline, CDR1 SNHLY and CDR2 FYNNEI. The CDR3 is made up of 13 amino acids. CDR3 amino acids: CASNSGTADEQFF. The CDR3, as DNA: TGTGCCAGCAACTCAGGGACGGCCGATGAGCAGTTCTTC.

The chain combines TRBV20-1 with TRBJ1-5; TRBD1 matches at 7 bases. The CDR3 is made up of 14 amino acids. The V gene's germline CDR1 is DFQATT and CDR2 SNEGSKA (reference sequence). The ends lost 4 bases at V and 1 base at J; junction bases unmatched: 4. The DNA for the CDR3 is TGCAGTGCTACCAGGGGGTTGAGCAATCAGCCCCAGCATTTT. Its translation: CSATRGLSNQPQHF.

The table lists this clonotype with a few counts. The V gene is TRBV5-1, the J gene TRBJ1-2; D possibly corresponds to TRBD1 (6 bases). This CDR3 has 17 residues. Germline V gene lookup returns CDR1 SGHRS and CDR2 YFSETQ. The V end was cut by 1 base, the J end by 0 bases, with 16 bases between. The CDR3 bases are TGCGCCAGCAGCTTGTATCAGGGGAGGGCCGCTAACTATGGCTACACCTTC. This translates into CASSLYQGRAANYGYTF.

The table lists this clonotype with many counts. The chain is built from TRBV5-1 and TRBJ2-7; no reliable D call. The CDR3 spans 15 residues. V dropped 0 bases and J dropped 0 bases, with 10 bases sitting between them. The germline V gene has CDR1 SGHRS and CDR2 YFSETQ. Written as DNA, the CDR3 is TGCGCCAGCAGCTTGGTGGGCGAGAGCTCCTACGAGCAGTACTTC. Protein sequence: CASSLVGESSYEQYF.

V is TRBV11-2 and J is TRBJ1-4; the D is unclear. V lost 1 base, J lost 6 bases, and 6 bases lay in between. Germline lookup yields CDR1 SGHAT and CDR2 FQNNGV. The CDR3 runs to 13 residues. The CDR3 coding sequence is TGTGCCAGCAGCTTAGTTGCGGATGAAAAACTGTTTTTT. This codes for CASSLVADEKLFF.

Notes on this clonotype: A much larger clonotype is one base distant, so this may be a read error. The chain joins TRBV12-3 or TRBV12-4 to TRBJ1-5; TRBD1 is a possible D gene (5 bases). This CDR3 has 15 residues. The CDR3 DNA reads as TGTGCCAGCAGCCCCTCGGACAAGCCCAATCAGCCCCATCATTTT. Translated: CASSPSDKPNQPHHF.

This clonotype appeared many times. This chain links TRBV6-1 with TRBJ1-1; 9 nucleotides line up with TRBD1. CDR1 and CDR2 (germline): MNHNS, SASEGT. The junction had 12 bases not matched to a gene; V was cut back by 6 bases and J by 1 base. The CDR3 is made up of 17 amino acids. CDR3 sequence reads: CASSPRQGDYWNTEAFF. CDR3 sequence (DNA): TGTGCCAGCAGCCCTCGACAGGGGGATTACTGGAACACTGAAGCTTTCTTT.

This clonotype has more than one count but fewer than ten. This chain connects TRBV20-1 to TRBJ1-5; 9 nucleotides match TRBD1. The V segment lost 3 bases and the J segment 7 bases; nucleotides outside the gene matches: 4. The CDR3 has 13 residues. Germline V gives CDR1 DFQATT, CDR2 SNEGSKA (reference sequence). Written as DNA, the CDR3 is TGCAGTGCTAGGAGGACAGGGGAACAGCCCCAGCATTTT. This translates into CSARRTGEQPQHF.

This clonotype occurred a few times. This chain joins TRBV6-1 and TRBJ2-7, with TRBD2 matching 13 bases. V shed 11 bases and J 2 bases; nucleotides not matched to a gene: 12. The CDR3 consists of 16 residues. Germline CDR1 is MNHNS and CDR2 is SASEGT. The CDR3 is CALQTSGGIMTYEQYF. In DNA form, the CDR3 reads TGTGCCCTCCAGACTAGCGGGGGGATTATGACCTACGAGCAGTACTTC.

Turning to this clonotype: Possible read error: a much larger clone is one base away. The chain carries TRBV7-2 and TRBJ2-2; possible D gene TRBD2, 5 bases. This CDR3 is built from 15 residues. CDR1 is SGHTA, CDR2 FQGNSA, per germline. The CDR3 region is CASSPGLLNTVELFF. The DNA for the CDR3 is TGTGCCAGCAGCCCTGGACTCCTGAACACCGTGGAGCTGTTTTTT.